These T cell receptor beta chains were read from a single sample in a study of blood T cell repertoires in COVID-19. Data came from immunoSEQ multiplex PCR; TCRdb stores just in-frame clones and leaves some out. The sample shows hundreds of thousands of clones, around 89% of them seen only once. Source material: peripheral blood. All receptors come from a woman aged 18-35 years with acute or convalescent COVID-19. The CDR3 runs from the conserved cysteine through the conserved F or W. Fields, in order: clone size, V gene, D gene, J gene, CDR3 DNA, CDR3 protein. The D gene is left open where the match is weak. Rows may omit the clone size; those that give it use once, few, many or a size class.

>few|TRBV5-1|TRBD1|TRBJ1-4
TGCGCCAGCAGCCCTACGGGACAGCCATCTAATGAAAAACTGTTTTTT
CASSPTGQPSNEKLFF
>once|TRBV4-2|.|TRBJ2-3
TGTGCCAGCAGCCAAAATTTCCGGGGGGCGATCACAGATACGCAGTATTTT
CASSQNFRGAITDTQYF
>few|TRBV10-3|.|TRBJ1-1
TGTGCCATCAGATGGGGAGAGAACACTGAAGCTTTCTTT
CAIRWGENTEAFF
>.|TRBV12-3/TRBV12-4|.|TRBJ2-7
TGTGCCAGCAGCCTACCAGGGCTCGAGCAGTACTTC
CASSLPGLEQYF
>few|TRBV7-2|.|TRBJ1-2
TGTGCCAGCAGCCCCGGGGGGGGGCCTTATGGCTACACCTTC
CASSPGGGPYGYTF
>.|TRBV10-2|.|TRBJ1-1
TGCGCCAGCAGGCAGGCCCTGGGCACTGAAGCTTTCTTT
CASRQALGTEAFF
>.|TRBV7-8|.|TRBJ1-5
TGTGCCAGCAGCCGAGGGGCGGGGAGGCCGCCTTATCAGCCCCAGCATTTT
CASSRGAGRPPYQPQHF
>.|TRBV30|.|TRBJ1-5
TGTGCCTGGAGTGGCAGGCTGGGAGGCAATCAGCCCCAGCATTTT
CAWSGRLGGNQPQHF
>.|TRBV6-1|TRBD2|TRBJ2-1
TGTGCCAGCAGTGCAGCGGGGGAGGGGTACAATGAGCAGTTCTTC
CASSAAGEGYNEQFF
>.|TRBV6-1|.|TRBJ1-2
TGTGCCAGCAGTGAAATAGGGGGGGCAGGGCCATATGGCTACACCTTC
CASSEIGGAGPYGYTF
>.|TRBV10-2|TRBD1|TRBJ1-4
TGCGCCAGCAGTGTGACAGGGACTAATGAAAAACTGTTTTTT
CASSVTGTNEKLFF
>.|TRBV5-5|TRBD1|TRBJ1-3
TGTGCCAGCAGCTCGGGACAGTCGACAGACACCATATATTTT
CASSSGQSTDTIYF
>.|TRBV9|TRBD2|TRBJ2-5
TGTGCCAGCAGCGTAGCTTTGGGGGGGAACAAAGAGACCCAGTACTTC
CASSVALGGNKETQYF
>.|TRBV4-3|.|TRBJ2-1
TGCGCCAGCAGCCAAGGGGGCGAGGTAAATGAGCAGTTCTTC
CASSQGGEVNEQFF
>.|TRBV7-8|TRBD2|TRBJ2-3
TGTGCCAGCAATCTAGCGGGGGGGCTCTCTAGCACAGATACGCAGTATTTT
CASNLAGGLSSTDTQYF
>.|TRBV2|TRBD1|TRBJ1-1
TGTGCCAGCATGGAGGGCAGGGGGCGAATGAACACTGAAGCTTTCTTT
CASMEGRGRMNTEAFF
>.|TRBV7-2|.|TRBJ1-5
TGTGCCAGCAGCTCGGACAGATTCAATCAGCCCCAGCATTTT
CASSSDRFNQPQHF
>.|TRBV11-2|.|TRBJ2-3
TGTGCCAGCAGCTTAAATGGGAGAGCCCTCGATACGCAGTATTTT
CASSLNGRALDTQYF
>.|TRBV10-3|.|TRBJ1-5
TGTGCCATCAGCAGGGTCGGGAGCAATCAGCCCCAGCATTTT
CAISRVGSNQPQHF
>.|TRBV19|.|TRBJ2-1
TGTGCCAGTAGCCCCGGAGGCCCCCACGAGCAGTTCTTC
CASSPGGPHEQFF
>.|TRBV19|TRBD1|TRBJ1-1
TGTGCCAGTAGTATCAGGGGGCGGAACACTGAAGCTTTCTTT
CASSIRGRNTEAFF
>.|TRBV7-6|TRBD2|TRBJ2-7
TGTGCCAGCAGCCCGGGACTAGTGAGCGAGCAGTACTTC
CASSPGLVSEQYF
>.|TRBV4-3|TRBD2|TRBJ2-7
TGCGCCAGCAGCCCCACGGGGGGACTGAGTAGTTACGAGCAGTACTTC
CASSPTGGLSSYEQYF